The 18 T cell receptor beta chains given below trace back to one sample, sequenced in a study of shared clonotypes between healthy human individuals. The protocol was immunoSEQ multiplex PCR, while the TCRdb copy is restricted to in-frame clones and leaves out a portion. This table holds around 2,000,000 clones, around 96% found once. CD45RO-negative CD8 cells positively selected for CCR7 made up the naive population, which excluded terminally differentiated effector memory CD45RA+ cells. Sequencing was done on a sample of naive CD8+ T cells sorted from blood. The receptors were gathered from a man aged 18 to 29 in good health.

V and J are TRBV10-1 and TRBJ2-1; D might be TRBD1 or TRBD2, each matching 5 bases. The CDR3 is 14 amino acids. Germline CDR1 WNHNN, CDR2 SYGVQD (reference sequence). The V and J ends lost 4 bases and 2 bases respectively, with 9 bases between them. DNA of the CDR3: TGCGCCAGCAGTGGGGACGGAACCTACAATGAGCAGTTCTTC. Translated, it gives CASSGDGTYNEQFF.

This sequence joins TRBV10-2 and TRBJ2-3; weak D call: TRBD1 (5 bases). Germline CDR1 reads WSHSY; CDR2 reads SAAADI. There are 13 residues in the CDR3. Trimming cost V 5 bases and J 12 bases, with 18 bases left between them. CDR3 sequence reads: CASSPGRAHLQYF. The CDR3 DNA reads as TGCGCCAGCAGTCCCGGCAGGGCGCATCTTCAGTATTTT.

J is TRBJ2-1 and V is TRBV10-3; 11 nucleotides line up with TRBD2. Per the germline V gene, CDR1 is ENHRY and CDR2 is SYGVKD. With V trimmed by 2 bases and J by 8 bases, 5 bases remained unmatched. This CDR3 has 15 amino acids. The DNA of the CDR3 is TGTGCCATCAGTGAGCTTAGCGGGAGGGGCGATGAGCAGTTCTTC. This translates into CAISELSGRGDEQFF.

The gene calls are TRBV7-9 and TRBJ1-3; 9 nucleotides match TRBD1. V was clipped by 5 bases and J by 8 bases; unmatched bases: 13. Looked up from germline, CDR1 is SEHNR and CDR2 is FQNEAQ (reference sequence). This CDR3 has 16 residues. The chain's CDR3 is CASSLRDRAIGDTIYF. The CDR3 DNA reads TGTGCCAGCAGCCTCCGGGACAGGGCTATCGGGGACACCATATATTTT.

This clone is a singleton in its sample. The rearrangement joins TRBV19 to TRBJ2-5, with D possibly matching TRBD1 (6 bases). CDR3 length: 15 residues. Germline loops: CDR1 LNHDA, CDR2 SQIVND (reference sequence). The V gene lost 3 bases and the J gene lost 5 bases, with 16 bases spanning the gap. Here the CDR3 DNA reads TGTGCCAGTAGTATCAGTCCCAGGACAGACGAGACCCAGTACTTC. It specifies CASSISPRTDETQYF.

This rearrangement joins TRBV2 to TRBJ1-4; D is undetermined. Trimming shortened V by 8 bases and J by 7 bases, and 8 bases separated the two germline ends. Germline lookup yields CDR1 SNHLY and CDR2 FYNNEI. The CDR3 is made up of 11 amino acids. This CDR3 is CASGRVEKLFF. CDR3 sequence (DNA): TGTGCCAGCGGTCGGGTTGAAAAACTGTTTTTT. The full variable domain, completed using reference TRBV2 and TRBJ1-4, is EPEVTQTPSHQVTQMGQEVILRCVPISNHLYFYWYRQILGQKVEFLVSFYNNEISEKSEIFDDQFSVERPDGSNFTLKIRSTKLEDSAMYFCASGRVEKLFFGSGTQLSVL.

The chain combines TRBV2 with TRBJ1-2; D gene uncertain. Germline V gene sequence: CDR1 SNHLY, CDR2 FYNNEI. V was pared by 0 bases and J by 4 bases, with 15 bases between. The CDR3 covers 16 residues. The CDR3 spells CASSEAEGGSIYGYTF. The DNA of the CDR3 is TGTGCCAGCAGTGAAGCCGAGGGAGGCAGCATCTATGGCTACACCTTC. Together with reference TRBV2 and TRBJ1-2, the CDR3 gives the full variable domain: EPEVTQTPSHQVTQMGQEVILRCVPISNHLYFYWYRQILGQKVEFLVSFYNNEISEKSEIFDDQFSVERPDGSNFTLKIRSTKLEDSAMYFCASSEAEGGSIYGYTFGSGTRLTVV.

The chain couples TRBV7-9 to TRBJ2-1; 7 nucleotides agree with TRBD2. The CDR3 is 18 residues long. Germline CDR1 reads SEHNR; CDR2 reads FQNEAQ (reference sequence). The trim removed 3 bases at V and 5 bases at J, leaving 16 bases unmatched. CDR3 bases: TGTGCCAGCAGCTTGTACGTATCTAGCGGAGCCAGGGACAATGAGCAGTTCTTC. It translates to CASSLYVSSGARDNEQFF.

This clone has only one observation. This chain connects TRBV28 to TRBJ2-4, with a possible D match to TRBD1 (6 bases). The CDR3 extends over 12 amino acids. V was pared by 5 bases and J by 6 bases, with 8 bases between. In germline, CDR1 is MDHEN, CDR2 SYDVKM. The CDR3 protein is CASSPDRNIQYF. Written as DNA, the CDR3 is TGTGCCAGCAGTCCGGACAGAAACATTCAGTACTTC.

The CDR3 DNA follows: TGTGCCAGCAGTTTATTCGCAGCAACTAATGAAAAACTGTTTTTT. It is translated as CASSLFAATNEKLFF. The chain has TRBV28 and TRBJ1-4; D remains ambiguous. The CDR3 runs 15 residues. Between the trimmed V and J ends, which lost 1 base and 0 bases, there was a span of 6 bases. The germline V gene encodes CDR1 MDHEN and CDR2 SYDVKM. The full variable domain, in which reference TRBV28 and TRBJ1-4 provide the parts outside the CDR3, is DVKVTQSSRYLVKRTGEKVFLECVQDMDHENMFWYRQDPGLGLRLIYFSYDVKMKEKGDIPEGYSVSREKKERFSLILESASTNQTSMYLCASSLFAATNEKLFFGSGTQLSVL.

This clone was counted a single time. The chain is built from TRBV11-2 and TRBJ2-7; 7 bases align to TRBD2. CDR3 length: 14 residues. Germline trimming cut 1 base from V and 3 bases from J; bases unmatched to any gene: 3. The germline CDR1 and CDR2 sequences are SGHAT and FQNNGV. CDR3 DNA sequence: TGTGCCAGCAGCTTAGTACTAGCGAACTACGAGCAGTACTTC. Translating gives CASSLVLANYEQYF.

On this clone itself: A far larger clone is a single base away, which makes a read error likely. At the DNA level, this CDR3 is encoded by other sequences in the same sample as well. The chain couples TRBV5-1 to TRBJ1-2; D unclear. Per the germline V gene, CDR1 is SGHRS and CDR2 is YFSETQ. The length of the CDR3 is 11 residues. V was shortened by 3 bases and J by 4 bases, with 4 bases between the two germline ends. CDR3: CASSYGYGYTF. CDR3 in DNA: TGCGCCAGCAGCTACGGCTATGGCTACACCTTC.

The gene calls are TRBV7-9 and TRBJ1-2; D is unresolved. The germline V gene encodes CDR1 SEHNR and CDR2 FQNEAQ (reference sequence). This CDR3 is 14 amino acids long. Trimming cost V 6 bases and J 8 bases, with 19 bases left between them. CDR3 in amino acids: CASSPPSSGSGYTF. CDR3 sequence (DNA): TGTGCCAGCAGTCCTCCTTCTTCTGGATCCGGCTACACCTTC.

The J gene is TRBJ2-1, the V gene TRBV18; 7 bases line up with TRBD2. CDR3 length: 14 residues. CDR1 is KGHSH, CDR2 LQKENI, per germline. V was clipped by 8 bases and J by 1 base; unmatched bases: 5. The CDR3 sequence is CASVLAESYNEQFF. Here the CDR3 DNA reads TGTGCCAGCGTGCTAGCGGAATCCTACAATGAGCAGTTCTTC.

This chain uses TRBV13 with TRBJ2-5; 7 bases match TRBD2. Germline CDR1 is PRHDT and CDR2 is FYEKMQ (reference sequence). J was trimmed by 4 bases and V by 5 bases; bases with no gene match: 7. The CDR3 is 14 residues long. CDR3 sequence: CASSPRGGGETQYF. Here the CDR3 DNA reads TGTGCCAGCAGCCCTCGGGGCGGGGGAGAGACCCAGTACTTC. The variable domain in full, completed from reference TRBV13 and TRBJ2-5, reads AAGVIQSPRHLIKEKRETATLKCYPIPRHDTVYWYQQGPGQDPQFLISFYEKMQSDKGSIPDRFSAQQFSDYHSELNMSSLELGDSALYFCASSPRGGGETQYFGPGTRLLVL.

The V gene is TRBV9, the J gene TRBJ2-5; 8 bases agree with TRBD2. Germline lookup yields CDR1 SGDLS and CDR2 YYNGEE. J gave up 5 bases and V 3 bases, and 6 bases lay outside the gene matches. This CDR3 spans 14 amino acids. CDR3: CASSAGGDVETQYF. DNA of the CDR3: TGTGCCAGCAGCGCCGGGGGGGACGTGGAGACCCAGTACTTC.

The chain joins TRBV9 to TRBJ2-7, with D hard to call. This CDR3 is 14 amino acids long. Germline values: CDR1 SGDLS, CDR2 YYNGEE. V gave up 0 bases and J gave up 7 bases, with 14 bases separating them. The CDR3 spells CASSVVPPSGEQYF. The DNA of the CDR3 is TGTGCCAGCAGCGTAGTACCCCCTTCTGGGGAGCAGTACTTC.

This chain uses TRBV6-9 with TRBJ2-7, with a possible D match to TRBD2 (5 bases). This CDR3 has 11 residues. Germline CDR1 MNHGY, CDR2 SVAAGI. The ends were cut back, 3 bases at V and 6 bases at J, with 6 bases in the middle. The CDR3 DNA is TGTGCCAGCAGTTACCGGGGCGAGCAGTACTTC. It yields the protein CASSYRGEQYF.